Below, one T cell receptor beta chain is given with its context. Antigen: not known. This sample was taken from a study of T cells expressing NK-cell markers. Findings of the study overall: Several of the donors carried dominant NKG2C+ clonotypes that took up about 1.0-7.5% of their CD8+ T cells. In a few donors, dominant clonotypes made up roughly 25-60.1% of CD3+CD56-NKG2C+ cells.

TCRdb reprocessed the 5' RACE reads and stores each CDR3 protein as one record, lacking DNA. The sample has 450,000 to 600,000 distinct CDR3 sequences. The CDR3 covers 13 residues. From germline, CDR1 is LNHNV and CDR2 YYDKDF (reference sequence). The chain has TRBV15 and TRBJ2-4; with no DNA, the TCRdb D assignment of TRBD1 cannot be verified. The origin of this receptor is a man between 18 and 35 years old in good health. The sample was blood T cells: a sorted CD56 or NKG2C T cell subset, CD4+ or CD8+ T cells, or bulk PBMC T cells (not recorded which). This CDR3 reads CATSSTGGLVQYF.